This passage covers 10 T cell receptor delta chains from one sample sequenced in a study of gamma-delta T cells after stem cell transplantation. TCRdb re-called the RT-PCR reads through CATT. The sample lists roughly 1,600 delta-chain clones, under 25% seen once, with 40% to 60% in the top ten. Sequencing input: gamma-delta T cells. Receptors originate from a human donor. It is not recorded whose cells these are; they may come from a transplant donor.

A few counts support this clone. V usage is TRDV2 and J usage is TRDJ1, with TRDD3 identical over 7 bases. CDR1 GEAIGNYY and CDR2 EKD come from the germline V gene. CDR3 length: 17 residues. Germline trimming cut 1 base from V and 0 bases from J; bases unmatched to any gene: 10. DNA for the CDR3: TGTGCCTGTGACACTGTTGGGGGACTAAAGTACACCGATAAACTCATCTTT. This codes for CACDTVGGLKYTDKLIF.

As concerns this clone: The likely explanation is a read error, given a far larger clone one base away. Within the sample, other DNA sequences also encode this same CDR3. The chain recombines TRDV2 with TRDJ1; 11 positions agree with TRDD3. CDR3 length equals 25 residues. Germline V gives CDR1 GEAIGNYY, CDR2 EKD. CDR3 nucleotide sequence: TGTGCCTGTGACCCCATTCAACTTCCTACGGGTCTGGGGGATACTGACTCGACTTACACCGATAAACTCATCTTC. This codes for CACDPIQLPTGLGDTDSTYTDKLIF.

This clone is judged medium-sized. The CDR3 coding sequence is TGTGCCTGTGATCCCGTTGGAAGCGACTTGACAGCACAACTCTTCTTT. Translating gives CACDPVGSDLTAQLFF. This chain links TRDV2 with TRDJ2; D call uncertain. The CDR3 has 16 residues. Looked up from germline, CDR1 is GEAIGNYY and CDR2 is EKD. V lost 4 bases and J 2 bases, leaving 16 bases between the germline ends.

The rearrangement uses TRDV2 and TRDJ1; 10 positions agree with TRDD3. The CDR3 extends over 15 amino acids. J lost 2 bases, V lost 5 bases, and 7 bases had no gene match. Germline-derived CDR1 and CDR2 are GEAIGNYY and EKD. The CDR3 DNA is TGTGCCTGTGCCTCCCTACTGGGGGATACCGATAAACTCATCTTT. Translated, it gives CACASLLGDTDKLIF.

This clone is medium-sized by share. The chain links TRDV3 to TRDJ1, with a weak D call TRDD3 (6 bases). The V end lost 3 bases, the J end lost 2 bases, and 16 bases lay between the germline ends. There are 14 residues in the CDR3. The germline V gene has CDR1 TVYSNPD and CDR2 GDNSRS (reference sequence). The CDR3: CALCTEGETDKLIF. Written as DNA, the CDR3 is TGTGCCTTATGTACGGAGGGGGAGACCGATAAACTCATCTTT.

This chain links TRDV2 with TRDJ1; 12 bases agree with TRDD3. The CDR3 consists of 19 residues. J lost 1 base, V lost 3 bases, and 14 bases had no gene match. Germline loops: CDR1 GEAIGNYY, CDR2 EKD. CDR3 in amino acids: CACDPLLGDTRFGTDKLIF. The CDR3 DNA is TGTGCCTGTGACCCTTTACTGGGGGATACAAGGTTCGGCACCGATAAACTCATCTTT.

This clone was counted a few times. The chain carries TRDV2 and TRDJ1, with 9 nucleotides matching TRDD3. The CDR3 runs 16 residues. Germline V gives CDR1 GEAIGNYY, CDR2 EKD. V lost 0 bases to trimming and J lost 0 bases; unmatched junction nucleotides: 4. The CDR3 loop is CACDTLLGEYTDKLIF. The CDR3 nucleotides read TGTGCCTGTGACACCTTACTGGGGGAGTACACCGATAAACTCATCTTT.

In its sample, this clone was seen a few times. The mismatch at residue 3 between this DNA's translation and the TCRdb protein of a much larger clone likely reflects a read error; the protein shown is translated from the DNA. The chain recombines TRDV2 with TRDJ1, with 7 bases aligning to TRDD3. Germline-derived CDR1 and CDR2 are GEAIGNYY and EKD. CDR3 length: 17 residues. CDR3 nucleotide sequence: TGTGCCCGTGACCCGATAGGCGGGATACAGAACGCCGATAAACTCATCTTT. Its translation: CARDPIGGIQNADKLIF.

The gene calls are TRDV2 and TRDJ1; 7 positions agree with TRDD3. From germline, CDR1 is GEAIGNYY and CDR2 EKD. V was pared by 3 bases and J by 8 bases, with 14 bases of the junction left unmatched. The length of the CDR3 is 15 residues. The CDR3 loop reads CACDPLQLGEYKLIF. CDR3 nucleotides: TGTGCCTGTGACCCCCTCCAGTTGGGGGAATACAAACTCATCTTT.

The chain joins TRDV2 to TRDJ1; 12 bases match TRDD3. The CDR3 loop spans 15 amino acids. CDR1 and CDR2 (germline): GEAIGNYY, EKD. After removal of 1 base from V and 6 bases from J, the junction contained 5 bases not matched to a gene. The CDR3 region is CACDTLGDTEHKLIF. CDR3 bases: TGTGCCTGTGACACTCTGGGGGATACGGAGCATAAACTCATCTTT.